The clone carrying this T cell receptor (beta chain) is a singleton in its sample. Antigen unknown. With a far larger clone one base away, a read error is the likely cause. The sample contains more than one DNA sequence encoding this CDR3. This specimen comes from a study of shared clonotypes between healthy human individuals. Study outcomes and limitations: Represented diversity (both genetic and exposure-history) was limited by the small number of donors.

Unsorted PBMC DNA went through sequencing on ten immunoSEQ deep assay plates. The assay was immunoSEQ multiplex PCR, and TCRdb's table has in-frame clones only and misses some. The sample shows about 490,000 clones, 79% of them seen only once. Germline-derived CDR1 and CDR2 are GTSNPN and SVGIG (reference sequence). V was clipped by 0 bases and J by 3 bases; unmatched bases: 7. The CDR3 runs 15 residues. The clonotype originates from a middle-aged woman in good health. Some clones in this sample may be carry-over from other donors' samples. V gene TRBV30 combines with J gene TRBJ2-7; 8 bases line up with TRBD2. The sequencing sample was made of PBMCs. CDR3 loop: CAWSVRREGFYEQYF. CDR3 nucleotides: TGTGCCTGGAGTGTACGTCGGGAGGGCTTCTACGAGCAGTACTTC.